This T cell receptor (beta chain) was captured in a study of long-term antiretroviral therapy in people with HIV (dated by TCRdb to between 2021 and 2024). About the full investigation: The earliest samples were collected roughly a decade before the 2015 WHO recommendation for immediate ART, at a time when ART was usually postponed until CD4 counts fell. No cross-contamination during QIAcube processing turned up in test extractions that ran a monoclonal T-cell line alongside about 35 polyclonal samples. Eleven of the 30 participants with HIV were female. A retrospective serial study tested whether changes in peripheral blood TRB repertoire composition and diversity were associated with ART initiation and durable HIV suppression. A total of some 200 cryopreserved PBMC samples came from approximately 30 adults with confirmed HIV infection and were collected serially over a mean of roughly six years (range 1-12).

To be included, a participant needed at least one PBMC sample from before ART initiation plus at least two post-ART samples. Every participant with HIV received treatment in the United States of America. Before DNA extraction, cryopreserved samples containing about 1-10 million PBMC were thawed and washed. At the time of the earliest PBMC sample, participants with HIV were aged between about 20 and 60 years. PBMC samples were contributed by each participant from 1-4 timepoints before ART initiation and 2-8 timepoints after ART initiation, with a median of 7 samples. Serial HIV viral load, CD4+ T-cell count, ART history and demographic data were obtained for every participant. Genomic DNA was extracted from unsorted PBMC with a Qiagen kit on a QIAcube, with processing performed in batches of 12 samples. Trimming removed 2 bases from V and 2 bases from J; the gene matches leave 5 bases unexplained. CDR1 and CDR2 are drawn from the germline V gene: SGHVS, FQNEAQ. The CDR3 covers 17 residues, taking in both the cysteine and the phenylalanine. Left in the record is the CDR3 DNA by itself, 51 bases read in frame from the first base.

As to this clone: Its specific antigen is unknown. No base qualities exist here, and no much larger clone lies one base off it.

What the research found in general, with its limitations: ART initiation was associated with a significant increase in TRB diversity, but diversity stayed significantly below transplant donor controls even after long-term ART. Because PBMC availability was limited, only the TCR beta chain was sequenced, with no alpha chain pairing. Inferences about post-ART repertoire changes are limited because no data were available on ART adherence, viral resistance or therapy changes. Unsorted PBMC were profiled instead of sorted CD4+ and CD8+ T cells because pre-ART samples had limited cell numbers. The samples span the years 2004 to 2017, and the ART regimens used may be less effective than current regimens. Expanded TRB clones identified before ART initiation dominated the repertoire at all time points, although this dominance fluctuated and declined in many PLHIV after ART. Compared with controls, HIV repertoires had narrower CDR3 length ranges, and the network structure pointed to an antigen-experienced repertoire that shifted only slightly toward naive after ART.

The immunoSEQ hsTCRB v3.0 assay was used at survey level resolution to sequence the TRB variable region. The target sequencing depth for TRB was about 40,000-55,000 T-cell genomes per sample. Pooled TRB libraries were sequenced on an Illumina MiSeq with a v3 150-cycle kit. As for how the authors treated the data: Repertoire analysis was run in R within a reproducible Nextflow workflow that covered QC, data transformation and analysis. LymphoSeq2, an R package for AIRR-Seq data exploration, was used to implement custom analyses. After excluding a handful of samples that yielded fewer than 5000 total TRB sequences, under 200 HIV repertoires remained for analysis. Among the 180 to 200 retained HIV repertoires, 59 were collected before ART initiation and around 130 after ART initiation. Each repertoire was downsampled to 5000 TRB nucleotide sequences, and summary statistics were averaged across 100 downsampling iterations. Only TRB sequences with CDR3 regions of at least seven amino acids were retained for analysis. A Shannon entropy-derived clonality score and the Gini coefficient were used to measure diversity. In the repertoire networks, any two of the top 5000 CDR3 amino acid sequences were linked whenever the two sequences differed by an edit distance of one. For TRB CDR3 amino acid sequences, GLIPH2 was used to predict antigen specificity groups and MHC restriction. To flag known associations with CMV, EBV, HIV or tissue antigens, CDR3 amino acid sequences were compared against VDJdb and McPAS-TCR. Pre-ART, post-ART and control groups were compared with Wilcoxon signed-rank tests and Holm-Bonferroni correction. Held by TCRdb, this immuneACCESS table contains in-frame sequences only and omits some clones. Under half of the omission traces to an unresolved V gene where checked; the cause of the rest is unknown. The V and J calls and clone size were taken over from that table, and D and trimming were inferred from the DNA. The sample table contains some 17,000 clones; only one count was recorded for 60% to 85% of them. Of the sample, roughly 15% falls within the top ten clones.

The V gene is TRBV7-8 and the J gene is TRBJ1-4; 10 bases in between match TRBD1. This receptor was obtained from a man aged 30 to 45 with HIV. The input for sequencing was unsorted PBMCs, taken less than 2.2 years before starting antiretroviral therapy. The CDR3 region: CASSLRQGAPTNEKLFF. In nucleotides, the sequence is TGTGCCAGCAGCTTACGACAGGGGGCGCCCACTAATGAAAAACTGTTTTTT.